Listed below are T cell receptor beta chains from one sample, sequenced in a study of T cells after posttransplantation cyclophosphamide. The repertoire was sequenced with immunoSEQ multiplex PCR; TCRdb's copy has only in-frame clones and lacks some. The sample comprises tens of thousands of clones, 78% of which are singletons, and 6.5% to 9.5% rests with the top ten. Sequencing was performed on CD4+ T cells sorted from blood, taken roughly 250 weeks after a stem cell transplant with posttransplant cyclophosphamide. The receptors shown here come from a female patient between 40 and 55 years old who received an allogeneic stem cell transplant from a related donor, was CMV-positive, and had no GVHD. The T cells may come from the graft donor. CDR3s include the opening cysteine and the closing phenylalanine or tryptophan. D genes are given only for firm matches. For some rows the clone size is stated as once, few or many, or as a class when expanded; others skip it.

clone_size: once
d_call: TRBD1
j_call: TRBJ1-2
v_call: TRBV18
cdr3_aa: CASSPPGTESGYTF
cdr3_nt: TGTGCCAGCTCACCCCCCGGGACAGAAAGTGGCTACACCTTC

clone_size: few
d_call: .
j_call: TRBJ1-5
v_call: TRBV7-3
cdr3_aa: CASTDREGYQPQHF
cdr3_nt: TGTGCCAGTACCGATCGGGAGGGCTATCAGCCCCAGCATTTT

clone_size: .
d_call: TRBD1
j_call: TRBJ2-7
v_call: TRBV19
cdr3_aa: CASSMRQGAYEQYF
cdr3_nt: TGTGCCAGTAGTATGAGACAGGGGGCCTACGAGCAGTACTTC

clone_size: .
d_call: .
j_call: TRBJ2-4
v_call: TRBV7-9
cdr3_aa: CASSPGQTKNIQYF
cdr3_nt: TGTGCCAGCAGCCCTGGACAGACTAAAAACATTCAGTACTTC

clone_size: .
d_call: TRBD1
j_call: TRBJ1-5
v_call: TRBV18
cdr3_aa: CASSPQGGTELNQPQHF
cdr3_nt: TGTGCCAGCTCACCACAAGGCGGGACAGAACTCAATCAGCCCCAGCATTTT

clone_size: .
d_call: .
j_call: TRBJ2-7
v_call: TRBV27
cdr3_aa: CASTSETVVWYEQYF
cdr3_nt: TGTGCCAGCACCTCGGAGACGGTCGTTTGGTACGAGCAGTACTTC

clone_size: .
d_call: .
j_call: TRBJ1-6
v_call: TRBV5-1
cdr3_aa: CASSLWGGTGSPLHF
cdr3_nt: TGCGCCAGCAGCTTGTGGGGAGGAACGGGTTCACCCCTCCACTTT

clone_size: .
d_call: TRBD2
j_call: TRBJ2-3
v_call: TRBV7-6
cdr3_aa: CASSQGGGGRTDTQYF
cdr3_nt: TGTGCCAGCAGCCAGGGCGGGGGGGGCAGAACAGATACGCAGTATTTT

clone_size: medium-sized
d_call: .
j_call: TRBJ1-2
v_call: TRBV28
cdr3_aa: CASSDNPGTRGYTF
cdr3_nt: TGTGCCAGCAGTGATAACCCAGGGACTCGTGGCTACACCTTC

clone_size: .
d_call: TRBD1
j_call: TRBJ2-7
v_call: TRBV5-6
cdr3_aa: CASSLTGQGYEQYF
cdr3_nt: TGTGCCAGCAGCTTAACCGGACAGGGCTACGAGCAGTACTTC

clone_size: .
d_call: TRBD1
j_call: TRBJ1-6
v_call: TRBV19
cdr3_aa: CASSITGTGNSPLHF
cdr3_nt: TGTGCCAGTAGTATAACAGGGACAGGGAATTCACCCCTCCACTTT

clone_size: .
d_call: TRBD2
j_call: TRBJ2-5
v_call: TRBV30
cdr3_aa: CAWRRRPGGPLQETQYF
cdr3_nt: TGTGCCTGGAGGAGGCGTCCGGGGGGGCCTTTGCAGGAGACCCAGTACTTC

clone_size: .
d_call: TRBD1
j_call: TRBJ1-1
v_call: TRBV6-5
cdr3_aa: CASSYGLAGGTEAFF
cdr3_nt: TGTGCCAGCAGTTACGGTCTGGCAGGGGGCACTGAAGCTTTCTTT

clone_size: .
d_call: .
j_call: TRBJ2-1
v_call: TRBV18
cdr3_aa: CASSPGGNEQFF
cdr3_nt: TGTGCCAGCTCACCCGGGGGTAATGAGCAGTTCTTC

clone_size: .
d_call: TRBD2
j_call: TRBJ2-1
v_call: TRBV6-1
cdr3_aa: CASSERGLATGNEQFF
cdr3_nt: TGTGCCAGCAGTGAGAGGGGACTAGCTACCGGCAATGAGCAGTTCTTC

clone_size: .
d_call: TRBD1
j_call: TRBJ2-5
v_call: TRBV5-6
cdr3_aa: CASSGLTGGGETQYF
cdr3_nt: TGTGCCAGCAGCGGATTGACAGGGGGCGGCGAGACCCAGTACTTC

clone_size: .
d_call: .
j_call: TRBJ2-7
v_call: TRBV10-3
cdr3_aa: CAISDMSSYEQYF
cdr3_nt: TGTGCCATCAGTGATATGAGTTCCTACGAGCAGTACTTC

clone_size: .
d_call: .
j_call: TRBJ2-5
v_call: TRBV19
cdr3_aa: CASSITGPRPETQYF
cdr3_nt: TGTGCCAGTAGTATAACGGGTCCCCGTCCAGAGACCCAGTACTTC

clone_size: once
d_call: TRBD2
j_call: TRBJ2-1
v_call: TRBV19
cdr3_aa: CASSSGTSGYNEQFF
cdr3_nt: TGTGCCAGTAGTTCAGGGACTAGCGGATACAATGAGCAGTTCTTC

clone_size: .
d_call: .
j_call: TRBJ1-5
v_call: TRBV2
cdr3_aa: CASSGENQPQHF
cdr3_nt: TGTGCCAGCAGTGGGGAGAATCAGCCCCAGCATTTT

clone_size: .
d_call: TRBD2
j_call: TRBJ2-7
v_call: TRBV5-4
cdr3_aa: CASSLERGSSYEQYF
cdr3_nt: TGTGCCAGCAGCTTGGAGCGGGGGAGCTCCTACGAGCAGTACTTC

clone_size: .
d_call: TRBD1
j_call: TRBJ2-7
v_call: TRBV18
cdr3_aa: CASSGPPWTGPHEQYF
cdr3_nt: TGTGCCAGCTCAGGACCCCCCTGGACAGGGCCCCACGAGCAGTACTTC

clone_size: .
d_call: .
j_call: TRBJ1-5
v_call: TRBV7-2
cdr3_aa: CASSLDVNAGRGQPQHF
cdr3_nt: TGTGCCAGCAGCTTAGATGTCAATGCGGGGCGAGGGCAGCCCCAGCATTTT

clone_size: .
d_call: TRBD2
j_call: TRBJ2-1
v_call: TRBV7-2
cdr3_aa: CASSHPRLAGGQFNEQFF
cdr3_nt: TGTGCCAGCAGCCACCCCCGGCTAGCGGGGGGGCAGTTCAATGAGCAGTTCTTC

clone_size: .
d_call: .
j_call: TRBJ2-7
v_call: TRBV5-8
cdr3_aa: CASSLFREPQYF
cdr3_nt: TGTGCCAGCAGCTTGTTCCGGGAACCTCAGTACTTC

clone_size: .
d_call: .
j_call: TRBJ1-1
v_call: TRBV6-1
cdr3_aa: CASSEGFEIANTEAFF
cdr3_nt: TGTGCCAGCAGTGAGGGCTTTGAAATCGCCAACACTGAAGCTTTCTTT

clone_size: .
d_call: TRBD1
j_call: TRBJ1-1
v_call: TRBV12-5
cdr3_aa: CASGQGQGENTEAFF
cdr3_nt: TGTGCTAGTGGTCAAGGACAGGGAGAAAACACTGAAGCTTTCTTT